This T cell receptor (beta chain) was identified in a study of blood T cell repertoires in COVID-19. This clone was seen only once. Measured with immunoSEQ multiplex PCR; TCRdb has only the in-frame clones, and not every one. The table has about 99,000 clones, around 81% seen once; the top ten hold around 5.2%. The germline V gene encodes CDR1 SGHRS and CDR2 YFSETQ. The CDR3 sequence is 14 residues long. V lost 6 bases to trimming and J lost 5 bases, with 17 bases between them. Sequencing input: peripheral blood. V gene TRBV5-1 combines with J gene TRBJ1-2, with D perhaps TRBD1 (6 bases). This receptor was identified in a man at least 80 years old with COVID-19, enrolled during active disease. CDR3 sequence reads: CASNEGGSKYGYTF. DNA for the CDR3: TGCGCCAGCAACGAAGGGGGTTCGAAGTATGGCTACACCTTC.